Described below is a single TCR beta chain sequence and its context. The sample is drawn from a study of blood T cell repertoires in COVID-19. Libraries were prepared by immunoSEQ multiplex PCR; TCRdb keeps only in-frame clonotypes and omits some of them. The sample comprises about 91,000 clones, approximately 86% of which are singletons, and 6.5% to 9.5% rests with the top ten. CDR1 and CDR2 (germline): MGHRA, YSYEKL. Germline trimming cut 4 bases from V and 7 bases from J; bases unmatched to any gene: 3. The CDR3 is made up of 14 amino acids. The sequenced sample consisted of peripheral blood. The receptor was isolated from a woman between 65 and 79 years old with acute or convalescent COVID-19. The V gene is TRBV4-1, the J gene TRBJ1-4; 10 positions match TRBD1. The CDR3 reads CASSPGQGTEKLFF. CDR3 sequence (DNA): TGCGCCAGCAGCCCGGGACAGGGGACTGAAAAACTGTTTTTT.